These 6 T cell receptor beta chains originate from one sample sequenced in a study of blood T cells in healthy people across ages. Together with a sample-barcoded 5' primer, a J-beta primer mix was included in a second PCR lasting roughly 6 to 12 cycles. One entry per CDR3 protein, called by TCRdb with MiXCR from the 5' RACE reads. The profile covers roughly 1,500,000 distinct CDR3 sequences, with around two fifths appearing a single time and less than 8% taken by the ten largest. The sample was blood. The receptors stem from a woman aged 18 to 35 in good health.

This clonotype is a singleton in its sample. This sequence joins TRBV28 and TRBJ2-7; TRBD2 agrees at 9 bases. This CDR3 has 15 residues. Germline V lookup: CDR1 MDHEN, CDR2 SYDVKM. The trim removed 5 bases at V and 2 bases at J, leaving 7 bases unmatched. CDR3 protein: CASSGGTSFAYEQYF. DNA for the CDR3: TGTGCCAGCAGTGGGGGGACTAGCTTCGCCTACGAGCAGTACTTC.

The rearrangement uses TRBV20-1 and TRBJ2-7; D unresolved. The CDR3 has 12 residues. Germline loops: CDR1 DFQATT, CDR2 SNEGSKA (reference sequence). Deletions cut 1 base from V and 1 base from J, with 5 bases between. This chain's CDR3 is CSARAPSYEQYF. The CDR3 nucleotides are TGCAGTGCTAGAGCCCCTTCCTACGAGCAGTACTTC.

J is TRBJ2-1 and V is TRBV6-1, with 9 bases matching TRBD1. The J segment lost 12 bases and the V segment lost 8 bases, leaving 14 bases of the junction unmatched. CDR3 length equals 14 residues. Germline assignment: CDR1 MNHNS and CDR2 SASEGT. Here the CDR3 reads CASGGTGNSGVQFF. CDR3 DNA sequence: TGTGCCAGCGGGGGGACAGGGAACAGTGGTGTGCAGTTCTTC.

Only a few counts were recorded for this clonotype. The chain is built from TRBV20-1 and TRBJ2-5, with 8 bases identical to TRBD1. Germline V gives CDR1 DFQATT, CDR2 SNEGSKA (reference sequence). Trimming cost V 6 bases and J 0 bases; bases outside gene matches: 3. The CDR3 consists of 13 residues. As DNA, the CDR3 is TGCAGTGCCCCGGACAGGGACCAAGAGACCCAGTACTTC. Protein sequence: CSAPDRDQETQYF.

The chain combines TRBV9 with TRBJ2-3, with a weak D call TRBD2 (6 bases). The CDR3 runs 15 residues. Trimming removed 3 bases from V and 3 bases from J, with 14 bases in between. Germline V CDR1 and CDR2: SGDLS, YYNGEE. CDR3 region: CASSGRGEPTDTQYF. Here the CDR3 DNA reads TGTGCCAGCAGCGGCCGCGGGGAGCCGACAGATACGCAGTATTTT.

This clonotype was found once. The rearrangement links TRBV12-3 or TRBV12-4 to TRBJ1-4; possible D gene TRBD1, 5 bases. CDR3 length: 15 residues. Deletions cut 3 bases from V and 6 bases from J, with 14 bases between. CDR3 region: CASSFQASGYEKLFF. The DNA of the CDR3 is TGTGCCAGCAGTTTTCAGGCGTCAGGGTATGAAAAACTGTTTTTT.